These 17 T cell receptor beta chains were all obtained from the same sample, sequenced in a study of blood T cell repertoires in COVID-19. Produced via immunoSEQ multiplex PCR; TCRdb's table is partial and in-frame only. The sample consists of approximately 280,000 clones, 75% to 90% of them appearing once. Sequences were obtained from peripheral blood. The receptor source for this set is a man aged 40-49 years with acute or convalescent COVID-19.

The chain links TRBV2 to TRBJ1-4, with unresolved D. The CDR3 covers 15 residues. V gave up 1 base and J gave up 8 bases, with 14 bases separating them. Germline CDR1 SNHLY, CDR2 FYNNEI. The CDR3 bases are TGTGCCAGCAGTGAAGATTTCGGGGTTGGAGAAAAACTGTTTTTT. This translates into CASSEDFGVGEKLFF.

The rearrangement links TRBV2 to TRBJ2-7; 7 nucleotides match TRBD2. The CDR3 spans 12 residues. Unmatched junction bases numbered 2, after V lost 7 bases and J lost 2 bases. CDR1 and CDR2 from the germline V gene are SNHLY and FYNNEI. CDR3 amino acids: CASKAGPYEQYF. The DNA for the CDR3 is TGTGCCAGCAAAGCGGGACCCTACGAGCAGTACTTC. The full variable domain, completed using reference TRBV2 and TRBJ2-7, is EPEVTQTPSHQVTQMGQEVILRCVPISNHLYFYWYRQILGQKVEFLVSFYNNEISEKSEIFDDQFSVERPDGSNFTLKIRSTKLEDSAMYFCASKAGPYEQYFGPGTRLTVT.

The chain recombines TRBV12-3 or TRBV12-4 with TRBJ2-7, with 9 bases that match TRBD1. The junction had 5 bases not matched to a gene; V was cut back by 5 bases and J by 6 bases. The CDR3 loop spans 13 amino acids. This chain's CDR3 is CASSPGTGTEQYF. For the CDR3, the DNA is TGTGCCAGCAGTCCCGGGACAGGGACCGAGCAGTACTTC.

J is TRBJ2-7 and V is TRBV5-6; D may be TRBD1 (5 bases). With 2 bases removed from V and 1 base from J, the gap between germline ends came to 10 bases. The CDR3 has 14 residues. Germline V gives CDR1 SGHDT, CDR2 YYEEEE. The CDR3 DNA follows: TGTGCCAGCAGCTTTTGGGGCGGATCCTACGAGCAGTACTTC. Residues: CASSFWGGSYEQYF.

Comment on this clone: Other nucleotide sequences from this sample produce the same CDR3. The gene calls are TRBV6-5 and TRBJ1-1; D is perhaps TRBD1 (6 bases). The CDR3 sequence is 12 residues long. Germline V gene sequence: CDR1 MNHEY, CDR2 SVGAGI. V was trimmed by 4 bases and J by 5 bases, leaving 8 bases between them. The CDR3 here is CASSSRGTEAFF. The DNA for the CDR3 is TGTGCCAGCAGTTCCAGGGGTACTGAAGCTTTCTTT.

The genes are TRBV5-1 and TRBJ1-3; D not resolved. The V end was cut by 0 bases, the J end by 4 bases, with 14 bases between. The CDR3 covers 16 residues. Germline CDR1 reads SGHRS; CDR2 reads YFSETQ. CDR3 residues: CASSLVPGIGGNTIYF. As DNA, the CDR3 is TGCGCCAGCAGCTTGGTCCCGGGGATAGGAGGAAACACCATATATTTT. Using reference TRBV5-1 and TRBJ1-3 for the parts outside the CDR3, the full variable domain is KAGVTQTPRYLIKTRGQQVTLSCSPISGHRSVSWYQQTPGQGLQFLFEYFSETQRNKGNFPGRFSGRQFSNSRSEMNVSTLELGDSALYLCASSLVPGIGGNTIYFGEGSWLTVV.

In DNA, the CDR3 is TGCAGTGCTAGTGGCGGAGCATCTTACAATGAGCAGTTCTTC. Its translation: CSASGGASYNEQFF. The chain joins TRBV20-1 to TRBJ2-1; D is ambiguous. The CDR3 length is 14 residues. The V end was cut by 3 bases, the J end by 4 bases, with 13 bases between. Germline loops: CDR1 DFQATT, CDR2 SNEGSKA (reference sequence).

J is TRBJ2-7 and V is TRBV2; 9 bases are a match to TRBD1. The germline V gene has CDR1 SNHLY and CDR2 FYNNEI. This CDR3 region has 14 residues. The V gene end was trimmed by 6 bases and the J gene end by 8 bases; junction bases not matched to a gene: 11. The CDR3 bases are TGTGCCAGCAGCAGGACAGGGGAAGGTGGTAAGCAGTACTTC. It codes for CASSRTGEGGKQYF.

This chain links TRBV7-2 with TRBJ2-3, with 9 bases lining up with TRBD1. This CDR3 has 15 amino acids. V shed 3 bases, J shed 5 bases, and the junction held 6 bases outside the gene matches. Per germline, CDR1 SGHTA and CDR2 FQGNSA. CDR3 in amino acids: CASSFTGGVKDTQYF. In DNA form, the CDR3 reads TGTGCCAGCAGCTTCACAGGGGGCGTTAAAGATACGCAGTATTTT.

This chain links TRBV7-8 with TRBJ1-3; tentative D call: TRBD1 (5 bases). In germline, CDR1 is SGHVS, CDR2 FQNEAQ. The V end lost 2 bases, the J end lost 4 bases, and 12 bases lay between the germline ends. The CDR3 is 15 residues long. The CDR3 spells CASSLTGGWGNTIYF. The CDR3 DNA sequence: TGTGCCAGCAGCTTAACGGGGGGATGGGGAAACACCATATATTTT.

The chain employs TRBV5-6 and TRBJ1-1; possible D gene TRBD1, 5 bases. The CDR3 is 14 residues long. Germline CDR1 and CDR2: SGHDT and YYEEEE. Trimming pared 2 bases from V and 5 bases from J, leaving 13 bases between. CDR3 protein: CASSFPGQWTEAFF. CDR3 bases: TGTGCCAGCAGCTTCCCAGGGCAGTGGACTGAAGCTTTCTTT.

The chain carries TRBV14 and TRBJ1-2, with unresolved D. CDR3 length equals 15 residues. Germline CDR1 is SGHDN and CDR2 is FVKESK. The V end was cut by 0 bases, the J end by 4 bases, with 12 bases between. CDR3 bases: TGTGCCAGCAGCCAAGACCGGGGAGGCCTCTATGGCTACACCTTC. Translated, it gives CASSQDRGGLYGYTF.

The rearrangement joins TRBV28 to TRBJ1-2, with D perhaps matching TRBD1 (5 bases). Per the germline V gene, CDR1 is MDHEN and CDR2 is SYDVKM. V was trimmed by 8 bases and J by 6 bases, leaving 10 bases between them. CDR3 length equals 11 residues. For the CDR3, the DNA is TGTGCCAGCGAGGCAGGGAATGGCTACACCTTC. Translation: CASEAGNGYTF.

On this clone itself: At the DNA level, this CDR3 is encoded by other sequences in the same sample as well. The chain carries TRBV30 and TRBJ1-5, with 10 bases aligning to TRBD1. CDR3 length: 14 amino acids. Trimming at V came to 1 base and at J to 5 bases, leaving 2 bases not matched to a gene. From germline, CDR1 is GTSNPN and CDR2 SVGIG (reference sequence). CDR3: CAWSGGQGDQPQHF. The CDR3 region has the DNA TGTGCCTGGAGTGGCGGACAGGGGGATCAGCCCCAGCATTTT. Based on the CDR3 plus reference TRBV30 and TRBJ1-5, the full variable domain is SQTIHQWPATLVQPVGSPLSLECTVEGTSNPNLYWYRQAAGRGLQLLFYSVGIGQISSEVPQNLSASRPQDRQFILSSKKLLLSDSGFYLCAWSGGQGDQPQHFGDGTRLSIL.

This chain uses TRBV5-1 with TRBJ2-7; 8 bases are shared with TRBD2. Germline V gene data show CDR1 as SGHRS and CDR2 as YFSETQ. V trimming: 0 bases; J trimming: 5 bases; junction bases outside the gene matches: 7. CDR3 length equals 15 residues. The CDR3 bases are TGCGCCAGCAGCTTGGAAGCCAGCGGGGGAAACGAGCAGTACTTC. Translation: CASSLEASGGNEQYF. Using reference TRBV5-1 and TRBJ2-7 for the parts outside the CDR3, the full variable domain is KAGVTQTPRYLIKTRGQQVTLSCSPISGHRSVSWYQQTPGQGLQFLFEYFSETQRNKGNFPGRFSGRQFSNSRSEMNVSTLELGDSALYLCASSLEASGGNEQYFGPGTRLTVT.

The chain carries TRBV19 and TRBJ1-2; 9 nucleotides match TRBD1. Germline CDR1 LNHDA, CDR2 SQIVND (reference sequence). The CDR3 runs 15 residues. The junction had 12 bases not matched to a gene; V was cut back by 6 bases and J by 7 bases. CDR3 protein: CASSPPGTGSGGYTF. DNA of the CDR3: TGTGCCAGTAGCCCCCCCGGGACAGGGTCCGGTGGCTACACCTTC.

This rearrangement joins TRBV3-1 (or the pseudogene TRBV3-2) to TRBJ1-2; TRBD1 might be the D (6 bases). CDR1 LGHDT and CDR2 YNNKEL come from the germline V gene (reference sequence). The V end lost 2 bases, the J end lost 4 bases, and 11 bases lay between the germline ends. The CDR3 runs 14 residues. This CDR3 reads CASSQQGLGYGYTF. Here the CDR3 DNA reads TGTGCCAGCAGCCAACAGGGGCTGGGCTATGGCTACACCTTC.